These T cell receptor beta chains were read from a single sample in a study of technical replicates of blood from a few donors. TCRdb keeps only in-frame clones here, not all; method: immunoSEQ multiplex PCR. The sample carries over 65,000 clones, around 97% recorded once. Sequencing was carried out using T cells isolated from PBMCs. The receptor set was obtained from a human donor in good health. The CDR3 runs from the conserved cysteine through the conserved F or W. The D gene is left open where the match is weak.

j_gene | v_gene | d_gene | CDR3aa | CDR3nt
TRBJ1-2 | TRBV7-3 | TRBD1 | CASSFLGTGTPLF | TGTGCCAGCAGCTTCCTAGGGACAGGCACACCCCTATTC
TRBJ2-1 | TRBV4-2 | TRBD2 | CASSPIAGDSYNEQFF | TGTGCCAGCAGCCCAATAGCGGGAGATTCCTACAATGAGCAGTTCTTC
TRBJ1-1 | TRBV6-1 | . | CASSESGNTEAFF | TGTGCCAGCAGTGAATCGGGGAACACTGAAGCTTTCTTT
TRBJ1-1 | TRBV19 | TRBD1 | CASSIEKRDRFMMNTEAFF | TGTGCCAGTAGTATAGAAAAAAGGGACAGGTTTATGATGAACACTGAAGCTTTCTTT
TRBJ1-2 | TRBV20-1 | . | CSARSGPGYTF | TGCAGTGCTAGAAGCGGGCCGGGCTACACCTTC
TRBJ2-5 | TRBV15 | . | CATSRDWQGGTQYF | TGTGCCACCAGCAGAGATTGGCAGGGGGGGACCCAGTACTTC
TRBJ2-6 | TRBV7-8 | . | CASSVGGSGANVLTF | TGTGCCAGCAGCGTCGGGGGCTCTGGGGCCAACGTCCTGACTTTC
TRBJ2-2 | TRBV6-5 | . | CASSYQGLQARGELFF | TGTGCCAGCAGTTACCAGGGGCTACAGGCGCGCGGGGAGCTGTTTTTT
TRBJ2-2 | TRBV7-9 | TRBD2 | CASSAPGLENTGELFF | TGTGCCAGCAGCGCACCGGGACTAGAGAACACCGGGGAGCTGTTTTTT
TRBJ2-4 | TRBV19 | . | CASRQNLAKNIQYF | TGTGCCAGTAGGCAGAATCTAGCCAAAAACATTCAGTACTTC
TRBJ1-5 | TRBV6-1 | . | CASLPGYSQPQHF | TGTGCCAGTCTCCCGGGGTATAGTCAGCCCCAGCATTTT
TRBJ2-1 | TRBV19 | TRBD2 | CASRSSGGNEQFF | TGTGCCAGTAGGTCTAGCGGGGGTAATGAGCAGTTCTTC
TRBJ2-7 | TRBV30 | . | CAWSVPGSLSYEQYF | TGTGCCTGGAGTGTACCAGGGTCCCTCTCCTACGAGCAGTACTTC
TRBJ2-5 | TRBV14 | . | CASSQGIAERVETQYF | TGTGCCAGCAGCCAAGGTATAGCGGAGAGGGTTGAGACCCAGTACTTC
TRBJ1-1 | TRBV30 | . | CAWSVKRTAEAFF | TGTGCCTGGAGTGTAAAACGAACGGCTGAAGCTTTCTTT
TRBJ2-5 | TRBV9 | TRBD2 | CASSPPEGTSHQETQYF | TGTGCCAGCAGCCCCCCTGAGGGGACTAGTCACCAAGAGACCCAGTACTTC